This T cell receptor (beta chain) stems from a study of shared clonotypes between healthy human individuals (dated by TCRdb to 2018 to 2021). Context from the whole study: A couple of women and a few men aged 18 to 49 years were included in the cohort. Leukapheresis yielded between about 0.94 and 9.5 billion PBMCs per donor. Per donor, three plates each were used for CD4 naive and CD4 memory, two for CD8 naive, and one for CD8 memory. Libraries were prepared and TCR repertoires were sequenced by different laboratories using diverse techniques, in order to increase sequencing depth and limit assay-specific biases. To estimate repertoire size and how much clonotypes are shared between individuals, the study performed deep sequencing of blood TCR repertoires from a handful of healthy adults.

Spanning cysteine to phenylalanine, the CDR3 consists of 13 amino acids. CDR3 DNA only is kept here, 39 bases in frame from base 1. Via the germline V gene (reference sequence), CDR1 is SEHNR and CDR2 FQNEAQ. V and J lose 5 bases and 8 bases, and a span of 15 bases separates them. The research as a whole found: Naive subsets generally had larger estimated clonotype richness than memory subsets. Only blood was sampled, and tissue TCR repertoires likely differ from those in blood. Compared with non-shared clonotypes, clonotypes shared by all four sorted-subset donors had higher generation probabilities. Based on pairwise subsampling, the degree of clonotype sharing among donors was expected to be affected by sequencing depth. The small number of donors limited the genetic and exposure-history diversity represented. Sharing across a few donors was observed for about 5% of naive CD4, about 4% of naive CD8, over 2% of memory CD4, and roughly 0.4% of memory CD8 clonotypes. Rarefaction of sorted-subset datasets indicated incomplete sequencing despite the large sequencing depth.

In regard to this clone: Its antigen remains unidentified. No base quality values were provided; no much bigger clone lies one nucleotide off.

Donors were healthy HIV-negative adults with no recently reported acute infections or vaccinations. Every donor was a Caucasian adult living in Nashville, Tennessee, USA. Magnetic negative selection was used to enrich CD4+ T cells, after which naive cells were positively selected on CD45RA and the negative fraction became the memory subset. After blood collection by leukapheresis, PBMCs were isolated using Ficoll-Histopaque density gradient centrifugation and then cryopreserved in the vapor phase of liquid nitrogen. Analytical flow cytometry was used to check the purity and quantity of each magnetically sorted T cell population. Genomic DNA was isolated from every sorted fraction and measured by UV absorbance on a Nanodrop 2000c. Using the deep immunoSEQ assay, multiplex PCR amplified TCR CDR3 regions from genomic DNA. Genomic DNA extracted from each cell subset was distributed evenly over all wells of several immunoSEQ 96-well plates, and each plate served as one replicate. For sorted subsets, approximately 190 ng of genomic DNA, equivalent to around 31,000 T cell genomes, went into each replicate PCR. The purified libraries were quantified using a Qubit 3.0 fluorometer, sized with a Bioanalyzer 2100, and then quantified again using the KAPA Library Quantification kit. Every immunoSEQ 96-well plate was sequenced on a dedicated single-read 150-cycle Illumina NextSeq 550 flow cell. The published analysis was carried out like this. Because the immunoSEQ output included only junctional sequences and no quality scores, the filtering could not be the same as the filtering used for full-length reads. Sequences were annotated with PyIR, a Python wrapper for IgBLAST v1.9, and V/J genes and CDR3 were assigned using IMGT germline references. Any read was removed if the V/J assignment was weak (E-value above 1e-6), the CDR3 was missing, or the read contained stop codons, out-of-frame junctions, or ambiguous translated residues. V3J clonotypes were defined by identical inferred V gene, J gene, and CDR3 amino acid sequence. The percentage overlap between two repertoires was calculated by dividing the number of shared unique clonotypes by the size of the smaller repertoire. Three approaches were used to assess repertoire richness: RTK rarefaction, the Chao1 estimator, and Recon v2.1 estimates of unobserved clonotypes. For all TCRbeta clonotypes obtained by the gDNA method from a few donors, generation probabilities were computed with OLGA. This is the immuneACCESS table as TCRdb keeps it, with only in-frame sequences that have V and J called. A part of the clones is gone; compared with another copy, unresolved V genes explain less than half, and the rest is unexplained. V, J and clone size reflect that table, while D and trimming were determined from the DNA. The sample includes some 360,000 clones, with around 67% observed a single time. The ten largest clonotypes hold roughly a tenth of the sample.

Sequenced: memory CD4+ T cells sorted from blood. In light of the paper, this sample's cell subset or site label describes: CD45RA-negative fraction. The sequence was collected from a man younger than 45 in good health. Recombination linked TRBV7-9 to TRBJ1-2, with no confidently assigned D gene. CDR3 loop: CASSPLSYRGYTF. The base sequence is TGTGCCAGCAGCCCCCTGAGCTATCGCGGCTACACCTTC. Extended through the reference TRBV7-9 and TRBJ1-2 proteins, this CDR3 yields the full variable domain: DTGVSQNPRHKITKRGQNVTFRCDPISEHNRLYWYRQTLGQGPEFLTYFQNEAQLEKSRLLSDRFSAERPKGSFSTLEIQRTEQGDSAMYLCASSPLSYRGYTFGSGTRLTVV.